The sequence of this T cell receptor (beta chain) was determined in a study of molecular identifiers for immune sequencing clone quantification. As regards this clonotype: One junction end disagrees with the germline gene, perhaps due to a read error.

Bulk TCR libraries were made with methods that had been previously described and with listed TCR primers. TCRdb used MiXCR to reprocess the PCR reads, holding one entry per CDR3 protein. The sample records about 35,000 distinct CDR3 sequences, 15% to 20% being singletons. The CDR3 sequence is 14 residues long. The chain has TRBV23-1 and TRBJ1-4; TRBD1 matches 10 bases. TRBV23-1 is an ORF for which the function is uncertain. The TCR comes from a human donor in good health. Some libraries in this study had Jurkat cell RNA spiked in. The sequenced sample was naive CD8+ T cells from blood, with Jurkat cell RNA spiked in. As for subset: FACS-sorted CD8+CD4-CCR7+CD45RA+ naive T cells. In nucleotides, the CDR3 is TGCGCCATCAGGGAGGGACAGGGGAATGAAACACTGTTTTTT. This gives the protein CAIREGQGNETLFF.